The 4 T cell receptor beta chains presented below share a single source sample, sequenced in a study of cytomegalovirus exposure and HLA in healthy donors (dated by TCRdb to about 2017). Library preparation was by the immunoSEQ multiplex PCR assay. The multiplex PCR relied on a mix of 60 forward primers for TCR Vbeta segments and 13 reverse primers for TCR Jbeta segments. TCRdb stores this immuneACCESS table with in-frame sequences only. Part of the clones is absent; in the studies checked, under half of the shortfall reflects unresolved V genes, and no reason is known for the rest. This sample lists about 140,000 clones; 80% were detected once. The ten most abundant clones make up 6.5% to 7% of the sample. Material for sequencing was PBMCs. The receptors shown here come from a man in his forties or fifties in good health and CMV-seropositive.

The rearrangement joins TRBV7-8 to TRBJ1-1; no definite D call. The CDR3 sequence is 15 residues long. CDR1 SGHVS and CDR2 FQNEAQ come from the germline V gene. Trimming pared 2 bases from V and 2 bases from J, leaving 12 bases between. The CDR3 DNA is TGTGCCAGCAGCTTATTCGTCGGAGGAAACACTGAAGCTTTCTTT. It encodes CASSLFVGGNTEAFF.

The chain is built from TRBV4-3 and TRBJ1-1; 10 bases are a match to TRBD1. With 4 bases clipped from V and 3 bases from J, the junction kept 14 bases outside the gene matches. Germline V lookup: CDR1 LGHNA, CDR2 YSLEER. The CDR3 is made up of 18 amino acids. CDR3 in amino acids: CASSRNLDRGRRDTEAFF. The CDR3 nucleotides read TGCGCCAGCAGCCGAAATTTAGACAGGGGGCGACGGGACACTGAAGCTTTCTTT.

The genes are TRBV30 and TRBJ2-7, with a weak D call TRBD2 (6 bases). Between the trimmed V and J ends, which lost 2 bases and 3 bases, there was a span of 11 bases. The CDR3 runs 13 residues. The germline V gene encodes CDR1 GTSNPN and CDR2 SVGIG (reference sequence). CDR3 nucleotide sequence: TGTGCCTGGAGTATCGGGGGAGGCTACGAGCAGTACTTC. It translates to CAWSIGGGYEQYF. The whole variable domain, filled in from reference TRBV30 and TRBJ2-7, reads SQTIHQWPATLVQPVGSPLSLECTVEGTSNPNLYWYRQAAGRGLQLLFYSVGIGQISSEVPQNLSASRPQDRQFILSSKKLLLSDSGFYLCAWSIGGGYEQYFGPGTRLTVT.

This chain uses TRBV10-3 with TRBJ1-5, with a possible D match to TRBD1 (5 bases). CDR1 ENHRY and CDR2 SYGVKD come from the germline V gene. V shed 10 bases and J shed 5 bases, with 15 bases lying between them. The CDR3 loop spans 13 amino acids. This CDR3 reads CATQGGGDQPQHF. In DNA, the CDR3 is TGTGCCACCCAGGGCGGGGGAGATCAGCCCCAGCATTTT.